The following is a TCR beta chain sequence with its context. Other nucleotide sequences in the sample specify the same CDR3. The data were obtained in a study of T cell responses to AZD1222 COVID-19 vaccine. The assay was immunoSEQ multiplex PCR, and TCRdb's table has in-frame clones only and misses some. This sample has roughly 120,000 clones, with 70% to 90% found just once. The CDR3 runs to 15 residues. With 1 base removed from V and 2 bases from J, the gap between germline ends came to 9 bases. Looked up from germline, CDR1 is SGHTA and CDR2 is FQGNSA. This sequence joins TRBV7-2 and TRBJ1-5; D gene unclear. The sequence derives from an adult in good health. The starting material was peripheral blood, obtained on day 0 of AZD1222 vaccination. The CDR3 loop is CASSLGRSGNQPQHF. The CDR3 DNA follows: TGTGCCAGCAGCTTAGGCCGGTCGGGCAATCAGCCCCAGCATTTT.